These 4 T cell receptor beta chains were sequenced from one sample in a study of early T cells in non-severe SARS-CoV-2 infection. TCRdb called the 5' RACE reads again in MiXCR, with one record for every CDR3 protein. In the table there are about 20,000 distinct CDR3 sequences, 4.5% to 6.5% of which are singletons. The sample was whole blood. The receptors here all came from an adult who was a healthcare worker with PCR-confirmed SARS-CoV-2 infection or an uninfected control (not recorded which).

This chain uses TRBV20-1 with TRBJ2-3; 7 bases are a match to TRBD2. Trimming removed 5 bases from V and 5 bases from J; junction bases left unmatched: 10. CDR1 is DFQATT, CDR2 SNEGSKA, per germline (reference sequence). CDR3 length: 14 residues. The CDR3 spells CSAPRPGEGDTQYF. The CDR3 DNA reads as TGCAGTGCTCCCCGTCCCGGGGAGGGAGATACGCAGTATTTT.

Concerning this clonotype itself: A much larger clone lies one base from this, so it may be a read error. The chain joins TRBV6-4 to TRBJ2-5; 8 nucleotides match TRBD1. The CDR3 length is 20 residues. J gave up 5 bases and V 6 bases, and 26 bases lay outside the gene matches. CDR1 is MRHNA, CDR2 SNTAGT, per germline. This CDR3 reads CASRLHYSAGGRSFGETQYF. The CDR3 DNA sequence: TGTGCCAGCAGACTACATTATTCGGCAGGGGGCAGGTCTTTTGGCGAGACCCAGTACTTC.

This clonotype was counted at least ten times. The chain is built from TRBV20-1 and TRBJ2-5; TRBD2 might be the D (6 bases). Trimming removed 5 bases at V and 2 bases at J, with 15 bases between. This CDR3 is 14 amino acids long. In germline, CDR1 is DFQATT, CDR2 SNEGSKA (reference sequence). CDR3 sequence reads: CSARPLAGQETQYF. For the CDR3, the DNA is TGCAGTGCTCGTCCCCTGGCGGGACAAGAGACCCAGTACTTC.

This clonotype is classed as medium-sized. The J gene is TRBJ2-1, the V gene TRBV7-9; 13 nucleotides line up with TRBD2. The junction had 9 bases not matched to a gene; V was cut back by 5 bases and J by 5 bases. The CDR3 spans 17 residues. Germline lookup yields CDR1 SEHNR and CDR2 FQNEAQ (reference sequence). The CDR3 coding sequence is TGTGCCAGCAGCACAAGCGAAGGACTAGCGGGAGACAATGAGCAGTTCTTC. Translation gives CASSTSEGLAGDNEQFF.